The rows below give T cell receptor beta chains drawn from one sample of a study of T cell responses to AZD1222 COVID-19 vaccine. Data came from immunoSEQ multiplex PCR; TCRdb stores just in-frame clones and leaves some out. This sample carries some 110,000 clones, 80% to 90% of them seen once, and the ten largest clones take around 3.9%. The material was peripheral blood, obtained on day 0 of MenACWY control vaccination. These receptors all come from an adult in good health. Each CDR3 is given with its conserved first and last residue. Fields, in order: V gene, clone size, J gene, D gene, CDR3 DNA, CDR3 protein. A D gene is named only where the DNA matches it firmly. Clone size appears in some rows only: once, few, many, or a class for an expanded clone.

TRBV6-5,NA,TRBJ2-3,NA,TGTGCCAGCAGTTACTCGTGGGGGGCTGTAGGAGATACGCAGTATTTT,CASSYSWGAVGDTQYF
TRBV7-2,NA,TRBJ1-3,NA,TGTGCCAGCACTACGGGGGGATCGGGAAACACCATATATTTT,CASTTGGSGNTIYF
TRBV18,NA,TRBJ2-7,TRBD1,TGTGCCAGCTCCCGACAGGGTAGCGAGCAGTACTTC,CASSRQGSEQYF
TRBV2,few,TRBJ1-4,NA,TGTGCCAGCAGTGCACCGACAGGCTCAAATGAAAAACTGTTTTTT,CASSAPTGSNEKLFF
TRBV4-1,NA,TRBJ2-4,NA,TGCGCCAGCAGCCAAGCCGGGCGGCAGGGGAGCGCCAAAAACATTCAGTACTTC,CASSQAGRQGSAKNIQYF
TRBV9,NA,TRBJ1-2,NA,TGTGCCAGCAGCGTAGCTGTGGGGCAGGGGTATGGCTACACCTTC,CASSVAVGQGYGYTF
TRBV10-3,NA,TRBJ1-6,NA,TGTGCCATCTGGTCCGGGCGGAATAATTCACCCCTCCACTTT,CAIWSGRNNSPLHF
TRBV5-4,NA,TRBJ2-5,NA,TGTGCCAGCAGCTTGCAGTGGGAGTCCACCGGGGCCCAGTACTTC,CASSLQWESTGAQYF
TRBV7-7,NA,TRBJ2-5,NA,TGTGCTAGCAGCTTAGCCACAGGTCTTGAGACCCAGTACTTC,CASSLATGLETQYF
TRBV4-2,NA,TRBJ2-7,TRBD1,TGTGCCAGCAGCCAACCCCCGACAGGGGGCTTATACGAGCAGTACTTC,CASSQPPTGGLYEQYF
TRBV11-2,many,TRBJ2-1,TRBD2,TGTGCCAGCAGTCACCTCGGGGCGAATCCCGGGACTAGTCAGGGCCAGTTCTTC,CASSHLGANPGTSQGQFF
TRBV27,NA,TRBJ2-1,NA,TGTGCCAGCAGTACCGGGACATCTTACAATGAGCAGTTCTTC,CASSTGTSYNEQFF
TRBV5-4,few,TRBJ1-2,TRBD1,TGTGCCAGCAGCCACAGACAGGGGAGGAGGTACTATGGCTACACCTTC,CASSHRQGRRYYGYTF
TRBV5-4,NA,TRBJ2-7,TRBD2,TGTGCCAGCAGCTTGGTAGCGGGGGGGTCCGAGCAGTACTTC,CASSLVAGGSEQYF
TRBV7-2,NA,TRBJ1-5,TRBD1,TGTGCCAGCAGCACGGGACAGGCTACGCATAGCAATCAGCCCCAGCATTTT,CASSTGQATHSNQPQHF
TRBV14,NA,TRBJ2-2,NA,TGTGCCAGCAGCCCAAGTCTAACTAACACCGGGGAGCTGTTTTTT,CASSPSLTNTGELFF
TRBV29-1,NA,TRBJ1-1,TRBD1,TGCAGCGGAAATCAGGGGGACACTGAAGCTTTCTTT,CSGNQGDTEAFF
TRBV18,NA,TRBJ2-1,NA,TGTGCCAGCTCACCATCGTCGTCAGGCATCAATGAGCAGTTCTTC,CASSPSSSGINEQFF
TRBV7-2,NA,TRBJ1-1,NA,TGTGCCAGCAGCTTAGGAGGGCCGAAAGAAGCTTTCTTT,CASSLGGPKEAFF
TRBV7-2,NA,TRBJ2-5,TRBD2,TGTGCCAGCAGCTTAGGAGGAGGGGCTAGCGGGCGAGGGACCCAGTACTTC,CASSLGGGASGRGTQYF
TRBV5-1,NA,TRBJ2-7,NA,TGCGCCAGCAGCTCGCGGGCGGGCTCGGTAGCCTACGAGCAGTACTTC,CASSSRAGSVAYEQYF
TRBV10-3,NA,TRBJ2-1,NA,TGTGCCATCAGTGTCAGAGAAAGGGACCCACAGTTCTTC,CAISVRERDPQFF
TRBV10-3,NA,TRBJ2-3,NA,TGTGCCATCAGTGAAGGAGGGGCCCCCACAGATACGCAGTATTTT,CAISEGGAPTDTQYF